Sequencing of this T cell receptor (beta chain) was carried out in a study of response to subunit inactivated influenza vaccine. This clonotype appeared a few times. Its specificity is not known. Germline-derived CDR1 and CDR2 are MNHEY and SVGAGI. CDR3 size: 15 residues. V lost 0 bases, J lost 8 bases, and 7 bases stayed unmatched. TCRdb reanalysed the RT-PCR reads using MiXCR and keeps one entry per CDR3 protein. The data hold 300,000 to 350,000 distinct CDR3 sequences, with 20% to 25% observed a single time. Points from the study as a whole: New T cells are recruited in small numbers by each seasonal influenza vaccination, according to the authors' suggestion.

The source is a man between 50 and 75 years old who received an inactivated influenza vaccine. The chain joins TRBV6-5 to TRBJ1-2; 9 bases are shared with TRBD1. The sample consisted of PBMCs from blood, taken less than 22 months after vaccination. This CDR3 reads CASSYSRDRVGGYTF. CDR3 nucleotide sequence: TGTGCCAGCAGTTACTCCCGGGACAGGGTAGGAGGCTACACCTTC.